The clone carrying this T cell receptor beta chain was detected a few times. The data belong to a study of blood T cell repertoires in COVID-19. The germline V gene has CDR1 SGDLS and CDR2 YYNGEE. CDR3 length equals 14 residues. Between the trimmed V and J ends, which lost 0 bases and 0 bases, there was a span of 7 bases. Profiled with immunoSEQ multiplex PCR; TCRdb holds only in-frame clones, not every one. The table lists some 83,000 clones, approximately 80% of them singletons, with over 8.5% in the top ten. The sequence derives from a middle-aged man with acute or convalescent COVID-19. Sequenced sample: peripheral blood. The rearrangement links TRBV9 to TRBJ2-7; tentative D call: TRBD1 (5 bases). The CDR3 sequence is CASSVGGSSYEQYF. The CDR3, as DNA: TGTGCCAGCAGCGTAGGGGGCAGCTCCTACGAGCAGTACTTC.